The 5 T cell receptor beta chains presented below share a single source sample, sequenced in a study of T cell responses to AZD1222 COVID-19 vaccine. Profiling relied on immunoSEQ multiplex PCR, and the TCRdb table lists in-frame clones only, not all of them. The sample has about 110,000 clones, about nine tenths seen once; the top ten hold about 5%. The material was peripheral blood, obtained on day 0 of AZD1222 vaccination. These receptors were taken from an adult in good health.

CDR3: CASSQDRGQSGNSPLHF. CDR3 nucleotides: TGTGCCAGCTCACAGGACAGGGGACAATCGGGTAATTCACCCCTCCACTTT. The rearrangement links TRBV18 to TRBJ1-6, with TRBD1 matching over 9 bases. The CDR3 loop spans 17 amino acids. J gave up 6 bases and V 4 bases, and 10 bases lay outside the gene matches. Germline CDR1 reads KGHSH; CDR2 reads LQKENI.

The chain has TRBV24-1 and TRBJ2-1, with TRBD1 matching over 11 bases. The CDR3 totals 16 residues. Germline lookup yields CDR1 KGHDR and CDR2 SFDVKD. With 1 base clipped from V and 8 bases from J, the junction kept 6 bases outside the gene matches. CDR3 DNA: TGTGCCACCAGTGATTTTAGGACAGGGGGCTTCGATGAGCAGTTCTTC. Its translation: CATSDFRTGGFDEQFF.

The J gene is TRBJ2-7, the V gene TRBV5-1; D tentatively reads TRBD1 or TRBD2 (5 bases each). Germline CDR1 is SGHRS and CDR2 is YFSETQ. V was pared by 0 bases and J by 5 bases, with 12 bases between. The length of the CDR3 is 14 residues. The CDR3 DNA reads TGCGCCAGCAGCTTGGCGGGGCAGTTCAACGAGCAGTACTTC. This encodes CASSLAGQFNEQYF.

The CDR3 coding sequence is TGCGCCAGCAGCGCCGGGACTAGCGGCTACGAGCAGTACTTC. This codes for CASSAGTSGYEQYF. The rearrangement links TRBV5-1 to TRBJ2-7, with 11 positions matching TRBD2. The CDR3 consists of 14 residues. V was clipped by 4 bases and J by 3 bases; unmatched bases: 3. The germline gives CDR1 SGHRS, CDR2 YFSETQ.

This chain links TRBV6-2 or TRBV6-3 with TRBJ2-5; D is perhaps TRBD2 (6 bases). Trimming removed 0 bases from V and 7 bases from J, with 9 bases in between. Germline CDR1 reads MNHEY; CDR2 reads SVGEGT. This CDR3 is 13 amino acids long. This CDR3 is CASSYSGGGTQYF. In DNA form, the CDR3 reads TGTGCCAGCAGTTACTCCGGGGGAGGGACCCAGTACTTC.